The rows below give T cell receptor beta chains drawn from one sample of a study of vaccination effects on CD4 cells after COVID-19. TCRdb keeps only in-frame clones here, not all; method: immunoSEQ multiplex PCR. The sample contains roughly 60,000 clones, around 67% of which appear only once. Their antigen targets remain unknown. Sequences were derived from CD4+ T cells from PBMCs cultured with SARS-CoV-2 spike peptides, sampled before COVID-19 vaccination. Receptor source: a human donor who received a COVID-19 vaccine. Each CDR3 is given without its conserved first and last residue. Fields, in order: V gene, CDR3 length, D gene, CDR3 protein. D genes are given only for firm matches.

>TRBV2|11|-
ASSPGPGAEQY
>TRBV3-1/TRBV3-2|12|TRBD2
ASSSSGGAFEQY
>TRBV7-8|11|-
ASSLTGPTEAF
>TRBV5-6|13|-
ASSLGIGEDYGYT
>TRBV18|13|TRBD1
ASSPSRGTNEKLF
>TRBV2|12|TRBD1
ASGRDRDLYEQY
>TRBV6-1|15|-
ASSEAVHPGTAGELF
>TRBV5-1|14|TRBD1
ASSDVRTGRNEKLF
>TRBV7-9|11|-
ASSPRERSPLH
>TRBV2|13|-
ASSDKVHSNQPQH
>TRBV11-2|10|-
ASRTVNYEQY
>TRBV19|13|-
ASSSYGGTSYGYT
>TRBV9|13|TRBD1
ASSVGTGGGEKLF
>TRBV6-6|14|TRBD2
ASSSPIPSGGGEQY
>TRBV3-1/TRBV3-2|13|TRBD1
ASSPGTGIQIEQY
>TRBV18|16|-
ASSFYLVVGSNTGELF
>TRBV15|13|TRBD2
ATSREKRGTDTQY
>TRBV7-9|13|-
ASSLGADSGNTIY
>TRBV5-1|13|-
ASSLRDTGHNEQF
>TRBV30|13|-
AWSTPVLRYTEAF
>TRBV19|10|-
ASSPREGGYT
>TRBV12-3/TRBV12-4|10|-
ATAGVGNTIY
>TRBV6-5|13|-
ASSQQGHGYNEQF
>TRBV19|9|-
ASTGVGGYT
>TRBV7-9|12|-
ASSLGGLNTEAF
>TRBV14|13|-
ASSQGSGQNSPLH
>TRBV7-2|11|-
ASSLEQSNSAF
>TRBV24-1|13|-
ATSEGRADTGELF
>TRBV27|12|-
ASSTGTNNQPQH
>TRBV27|10|-
ASRGPGNTIY
>TRBV5-1|12|-
ASSLRGSFYEQY
>TRBV24-1|11|-
ATSDFRDYEQY
>TRBV7-2|13|TRBD2
ASSVAGGTTGELF
>TRBV19|15|TRBD1
ASRQPPGQGKNYGYT
>TRBV14|9|-
ASSQDRGYT
>TRBV7-9|15|-
ASSGDRFRSGANVLT
>TRBV5-4|14|TRBD1
ASSLGGRGSQETQY
>TRBV24-1|15|-
ATSDFHLFIPNTEAF
>TRBV4-1|13|-
ASSQPTEANYGYT
>TRBV7-2|13|TRBD2
ASSSTRTSRETQY
>TRBV4-1|14|-
ASSLRWTDSNQPQH
>TRBV13|13|-
ASSFWPPSYNEQF
>TRBV10-3|14|TRBD2
AISESTGGVSNEQF
>TRBV6-1|14|TRBD1
ASSERRRQGTGEQY
>TRBV19|10|-
ASSGMNTEAF
>TRBV3-1/TRBV3-2|12|TRBD2
ASSGLAGGGEQF
>TRBV20-1|9|-
SASREETQY
>TRBV28|12|-
ASSSTWTGTQPY
>TRBV5-4|11|TRBD1
ASSRGQGGEQY
>TRBV7-2|13|TRBD1
ASSLATGVNEKLF